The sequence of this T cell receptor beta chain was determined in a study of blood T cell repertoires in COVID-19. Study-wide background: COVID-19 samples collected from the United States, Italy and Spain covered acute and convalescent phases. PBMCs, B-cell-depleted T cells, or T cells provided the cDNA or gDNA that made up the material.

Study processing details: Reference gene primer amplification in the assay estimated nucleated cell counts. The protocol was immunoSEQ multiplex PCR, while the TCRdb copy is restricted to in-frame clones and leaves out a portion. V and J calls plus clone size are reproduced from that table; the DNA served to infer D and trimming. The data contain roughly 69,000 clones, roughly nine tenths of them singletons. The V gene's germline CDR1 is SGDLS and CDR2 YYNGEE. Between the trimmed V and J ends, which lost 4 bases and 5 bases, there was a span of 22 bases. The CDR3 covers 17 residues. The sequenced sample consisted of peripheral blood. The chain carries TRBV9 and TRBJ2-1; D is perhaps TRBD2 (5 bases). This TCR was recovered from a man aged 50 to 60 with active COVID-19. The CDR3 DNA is TGTGCCAGCAGCCCGGCGTGGGGAGCGCGAAGGGACAATGAGCAGTTCTTC. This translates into CASSPAWGARRDNEQFF. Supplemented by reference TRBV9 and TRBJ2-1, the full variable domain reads DSGVTQTPKHLITATGQRVTLRCSPRSGDLSVYWYQQSLDQGLQFLIQYYNGEERAKGNILERFSAQQFPDLHSELNLSSLELGDSALYFCASSPAWGARRDNEQFFGPGTRLTVL.